This entry lists 30 T cell receptor beta chains sequenced from one sample in a study of OX40 agonist ivuxolimab in advanced cancers. Libraries were constructed by the immunoSEQ multiplex PCR assay. TCRdb provides this immuneACCESS table in a form limited to in-frame rearrangements. Some clones are lacking; in checked studies, under half of them reflect an unresolved V gene, and why the rest are absent is not known. This sample holds around 20,000 clones; 77% were observed only once. In total, the top ten clones hold more than 15% of the sample. This specimen consisted of CD4+ or CD8+ T cells sorted from blood, obtained in a trial of the OX40 agonist ivuxolimab. The receptors were gathered from an adult with an advanced solid tumor such as melanoma, head and neck, liver or kidney cancer.

This clone was counted only a few times. The CDR3 sequence: CASSLGRDNTEAFF. CDR3 sequence (DNA): TGTGCCAGCAGTTTAGGCAGGGACAACACTGAAGCTTTCTTT. The V and J genes are TRBV28 and TRBJ1-1; D is perhaps TRBD1 (5 bases). Germline V CDR1 and CDR2: MDHEN, SYDVKM. V was pared by 2 bases and J by 2 bases, with 9 bases between. The CDR3 loop spans 14 amino acids.

This chain connects TRBV7-2 to TRBJ2-3; D tentatively fits TRBD1 or TRBD2 (5 bases each). Per germline, CDR1 SGHTA and CDR2 FQGNSA. The CDR3 length is 15 residues. With 2 bases removed from V and 6 bases from J, the gap between germline ends came to 15 bases. The CDR3 coding sequence is TGTGCCAGCAGCTTAATGGCAGGGAGAGGTGATACGCAGTATTTT. This translates into CASSLMAGRGDTQYF.

The chain couples TRBV15 to TRBJ2-1; TRBD2 matches 7 bases. There are 15 residues in the CDR3. V gave up 0 bases and J gave up 6 bases; unmatched junction bases: 5. Germline lookup yields CDR1 LNHNV and CDR2 YYDKDF (reference sequence). The CDR3 DNA sequence: TGTGCCACCAGCAGAGAGTTGGGCGGGGGCAATGAGCAGTTCTTC. Its protein product is CATSRELGGGNEQFF.

This clone has a handful of counts. The V and J genes are TRBV25-1 and TRBJ1-2; 7 bases are shared with TRBD1. CDR1 and CDR2 (germline): MGHDK, SYGVNS. The CDR3 has 13 residues. The V and J ends lost 6 bases and 6 bases, in that order; junction bases with no gene match: 7. The CDR3 spells CASRNTGTDGYTF. DNA for the CDR3: TGTGCCAGCAGAAACACTGGGACAGATGGCTACACCTTC.

V and J are TRBV6-5 and TRBJ1-3; possible D gene TRBD1, 5 bases. The CDR3 is 15 residues long. The germline CDR1 and CDR2 sequences are MNHEY and SVGAGI. The V end lost 0 bases, the J end lost 3 bases, and 9 bases lay between the germline ends. CDR3 protein: CASSYSQGGGNTIYF. Written as DNA, the CDR3 is TGTGCCAGCAGTTACTCGCAGGGAGGTGGAAACACCATATATTTT.

The chain uses TRBV9 and TRBJ1-6; D is possibly TRBD1 (5 bases). V dropped 0 bases and J dropped 9 bases, with 16 bases sitting between them. Germline V gene sequence: CDR1 SGDLS, CDR2 YYNGEE. The CDR3 is made up of 16 amino acids. Here the CDR3 reads CASSVDITQGLSPLHF. The CDR3, as DNA: TGTGCCAGCAGCGTAGATATTACCCAGGGTCTTTCACCCCTCCACTTT.

The count of this clone is one. DNA of the CDR3: TGTGCCAGCAGTTTGTTAGAGTGGACAAATGAGCAGTTCTTC. As protein: CASSLLEWTNEQFF. The chain recombines TRBV27 with TRBJ2-1; possible D gene TRBD1, 5 bases. This CDR3 contains 14 residues. Germline-derived CDR1 and CDR2 are MNHEY and SMNVEV (reference sequence). With 3 bases removed from V and 7 bases from J, the gap between germline ends came to 13 bases.

The chain uses TRBV5-4 and TRBJ2-1; 9 bases fit TRBD2. The CDR3 contains 15 residues. The J segment lost 8 bases and the V segment lost 0 bases, leaving 6 bases of the junction unmatched. The germline V gene encodes CDR1 SGHNT and CDR2 YYREEE (reference sequence). In nucleotides, the CDR3 is TGTGCCAGCAGCTTGGAGGGCGGGGGGGCCCATGAGCAGTTCTTC. It translates to CASSLEGGGAHEQFF.

The genes are TRBV27 and TRBJ2-2, with a weak D call TRBD1 (6 bases). CDR3 length: 18 residues. With 0 bases removed from V and 4 bases from J, the gap between germline ends came to 18 bases. CDR1 and CDR2 from the germline V gene are MNHEY and SMNVEV (reference sequence). This chain's CDR3 is CASSLSLRAGVTTGELFF. The CDR3 region has the DNA TGTGCCAGCAGTTTATCCCTTCGGGCAGGGGTTACCACCGGGGAGCTGTTTTTT.

The chain joins TRBV29-1 to TRBJ1-1, with D possibly TRBD1 on 5 matching bases. The CDR3 length is 14 residues. V shed 0 bases and J shed 11 bases, with 19 bases lying between them. Germline V gives CDR1 SQVTM, CDR2 ANQGSEA. The CDR3 sequence: CSVEEGWGSSGAFF. The CDR3 DNA is TGCAGCGTTGAAGAGGGGTGGGGGAGCTCGGGGGCTTTCTTT.

This clone was seen more than once but under ten times. The V gene is TRBV11-2, the J gene TRBJ2-4; D is unresolved. Germline lookup yields CDR1 SGHAT and CDR2 FQNNGV. The V and J ends lost 6 bases and 8 bases respectively, with 11 bases between them. The CDR3 has 12 residues. The CDR3 DNA follows: TGTGCCAGCAGGGGATTACGGCACATTCAGTACTTC. The encoded protein is CASRGLRHIQYF.

This clone was seen a few times. The chain links TRBV9 to TRBJ2-4; D remains unclear. In germline, CDR1 is SGDLS, CDR2 YYNGEE. V was trimmed by 4 bases and J by 6 bases, leaving 20 bases between them. CDR3 length: 16 amino acids. The CDR3 bases are TGTGCCAGCAGCCCAACCCGGCCGCCTGGAACAAACATTCAGTACTTC. Residues: CASSPTRPPGTNIQYF.

This clone was counted a few times. V and J are TRBV5-5 and TRBJ2-4; 9 bases map to TRBD1. CDR3 size: 16 residues. Germline CDR1 is SGHKS and CDR2 is YYEKEE (reference sequence). The junction had 5 bases not matched to a gene; V was cut back by 4 bases and J by 0 bases. CDR3 nucleotide sequence: TGTGCCAGCAGCCCGGGACAGGGTCTAGCCAAAAACATTCAGTACTTC. It translates to CASSPGQGLAKNIQYF.

The V gene is TRBV16, the J gene TRBJ1-6; perhaps TRBD1 as D (6 bases). CDR1 and CDR2 (germline): KGHSY, FQNENV. V was pared by 4 bases and J by 5 bases, with 15 bases between. This CDR3 has 16 amino acids. The CDR3 here is CASSPPQGIDNSPLHF. In DNA form, the CDR3 reads TGTGCCAGCAGCCCCCCACAGGGAATAGATAATTCACCCCTCCACTTT.

This rearrangement joins TRBV12-5 to TRBJ1-5, with D hard to call. The CDR3 has 11 amino acids. The germline CDR1 and CDR2 sequences are LGHNT and FRNRAP. V lost 0 bases and J 9 bases, leaving 3 bases between the germline ends. In DNA form, the CDR3 reads TGTGCTAGTGGTTTGGTCGGGCCCCAGCATTTT. This sequence encodes CASGLVGPQHF. The variable domain in full, with the rest retrieved from reference TRBV12-5 and TRBJ1-5, is DARVTQTPRHKVTEMGQEVTMRCQPILGHNTVFWYRQTMMQGLELLAYFRNRAPLDDSGMPKDRFSAEMPDATLATLKIQPSEPRDSAVYFCASGLVGPQHFGDGTRLSIL.

This chain uses TRBV4-1 with TRBJ1-1, with 7 bases aligning to TRBD1. After removal of 4 bases from V and 5 bases from J, the junction contained 10 bases not matched to a gene. The CDR3 has 15 amino acids. The V gene's germline CDR1 is MGHRA and CDR2 YSYEKL. The DNA for the CDR3 is TGCGCCAGCAGCCCAGAGGGGGCAGGGTGGACTGAAGCTTTCTTT. It translates to CASSPEGAGWTEAFF.

This clone was found once. The rearrangement links TRBV27 to TRBJ2-4; no reliable D call. Looked up from germline, CDR1 is MNHEY and CDR2 is SMNVEV (reference sequence). Trimming took 3 bases from V and 0 from J, leaving 9 bases between them. The CDR3 contains 15 residues. CDR3 nucleotides: TGTGCCAGCAGTTTTGGTGGTATAGCCAAAAACATTCAGTACTTC. This translates into CASSFGGIAKNIQYF.

This clone is categorized as medium-sized (0.01 to 0.1%). This sequence joins TRBV6-4 and TRBJ1-6; 7 bases are a match to TRBD1. CDR1 is MRHNA and CDR2 is SNTAGT in the germline V gene. The CDR3 has 14 amino acids. The trim removed 6 bases at V and 5 bases at J, leaving 4 bases unmatched. The CDR3 loop is CASRPTGDNSPLHF. CDR3 bases: TGTGCCAGCAGGCCTACAGGGGATAATTCACCCCTCCACTTT.

This chain connects TRBV4-3 to TRBJ2-1; 8 bases fit TRBD1. Trimming cost V 1 base and J 1 base; bases outside gene matches: 0. The CDR3 length is 15 residues. Per germline, CDR1 LGHNA and CDR2 YSLEER. The CDR3 protein is CASSQGTGSYNEQFF. CDR3 DNA sequence: TGCGCCAGCAGCCAAGGGACAGGGTCCTACAATGAGCAGTTCTTC.

The V gene is TRBV7-9, the J gene TRBJ2-2; D may correspond to TRBD1 or TRBD2 (5 bases each). V was cut by 5 bases and J by 0 bases, with 16 bases left in between. Germline CDR1 is SEHNR and CDR2 is FQNEAQ (reference sequence). The CDR3 has 17 residues. Here the CDR3 DNA reads TGTGCCAGCAGCATGGGGGAGACAGTAACGAACACCGGGGAGCTGTTTTTT. Translated, it gives CASSMGETVTNTGELFF.

The rearrangement joins TRBV9 to TRBJ2-7; possible D gene TRBD2, 5 bases. The CDR3 loop spans 12 amino acids. Trimming stripped 3 bases from V and 7 bases from J, with 11 bases between. Germline V gene data show CDR1 as SGDLS and CDR2 as YYNGEE. CDR3 region: CASSENTGEQYF. DNA for the CDR3: TGTGCCAGCAGCGAGAACACGGGGGAGCAGTACTTC.

This chain uses TRBV7-6 with TRBJ2-5, with D possibly being TRBD1 (5 bases). The V gene's germline CDR1 is SGHVS and CDR2 FNYEAQ. Trimming removed 4 bases from V and 4 bases from J, with 19 bases in between. The CDR3 has 16 residues. In DNA, the CDR3 is TGTGCCAGCAGCTCTGCCTGGGGCCCACCAGGAGAGACCCAGTACTTC. Its translation: CASSSAWGPPGETQYF.

This chain connects TRBV5-4 to TRBJ2-2; 8 bases line up with TRBD2. CDR1 and CDR2 from the germline V gene are SGHNT and YYREEE (reference sequence). The CDR3 spans 11 residues. The CDR3 reads CASLAGGELFF. The DNA of the CDR3 is TGTGCTAGCCTAGCGGGCGGGGAGCTGTTTTTT.

The DNA for the CDR3 is TGTGCCAGCAGCTTAGAAGGAGCTCTGAACACTGAAGCTTTCTTT. This gives the protein CASSLEGALNTEAFF. This rearrangement joins TRBV11-2 to TRBJ1-1; D is ambiguous. The CDR3 has 15 residues. The V end was cut by 0 bases, the J end by 0 bases, with 8 bases between. The V gene's germline CDR1 is SGHAT and CDR2 FQNNGV. The full variable domain, with the rest looked up from reference TRBV11-2 and TRBJ1-1, is EAGVAQSPRYKIIEKRQSVAFWCNPISGHATLYWYQQILGQGPKLLIQFQNNGVVDDSQLPKDRFSAERLKGVDSTLKIQPAKLEDSAVYLCASSLEGALNTEAFFGQGTRLTVV.

V and J are TRBV6-5 and TRBJ2-7, with 9 bases that match TRBD1. Germline loops: CDR1 MNHEY, CDR2 SVGAGI. This CDR3 spans 14 amino acids. J gave up 5 bases and V 4 bases, and 6 bases lay outside the gene matches. CDR3 DNA sequence: TGTGCCAGCAGTTGGGACAGGGATGTCGACGAGCAGTACTTC. This encodes CASSWDRDVDEQYF.

This rearrangement joins TRBV2 to TRBJ2-3; 7 bases fit TRBD1. CDR3 length: 13 amino acids. Germline assignment: CDR1 SNHLY and CDR2 FYNNEI. The V segment lost 3 bases and the J segment 4 bases; nucleotides outside the gene matches: 1. In nucleotides, the CDR3 is TGTGCCAGCAGTGACCAGGGGGCAGATACGCAGTATTTT. Amino acid sequence: CASSDQGADTQYF. The full variable domain, rest sourced from reference TRBV2 and TRBJ2-3, is EPEVTQTPSHQVTQMGQEVILRCVPISNHLYFYWYRQILGQKVEFLVSFYNNEISEKSEIFDDQFSVERPDGSNFTLKIRSTKLEDSAMYFCASSDQGADTQYFGPGTRLTVL.

The count of this clone is one. The CDR3 here is CASATRRVWSPLHF. As DNA, the CDR3 is TGTGCCAGCGCTACGCGCAGGGTGTGGTCACCCCTCCACTTT. V and J are TRBV18 and TRBJ1-6; tentative D call: TRBD1 (5 bases). V was clipped by 8 bases and J by 10 bases, with 18 bases between them. CDR1 and CDR2 (germline): KGHSH, LQKENI. The length of the CDR3 is 14 residues.

The chain carries TRBV7-9 and TRBJ2-2; D perhaps matches TRBD1 (5 bases). Germline V gene sequence: CDR1 SEHNR, CDR2 FQNEAQ (reference sequence). Trimming took 3 bases from V and 6 from J, leaving 8 bases between them. The CDR3 loop spans 13 amino acids. As DNA, the CDR3 is TGTGCCAGCAGCTTGGGCAGGGCCGGGGAGCTGTTTTTT. As protein: CASSLGRAGELFF. Looking up the rest from reference TRBV7-9 and TRBJ2-2 gives the full variable domain: DTGVSQNPRHKITKRGQNVTFRCDPISEHNRLYWYRQTLGQGPEFLTYFQNEAQLEKSRLLSDRFSAERPKGSFSTLEIQRTEQGDSAMYLCASSLGRAGELFFGEGSRLTVL.

The chain uses TRBV5-1 and TRBJ2-7; 7 nucleotides align to TRBD1. Germline V gives CDR1 SGHRS, CDR2 YFSETQ. The CDR3 runs to 15 residues. V dropped 4 bases and J dropped 3; count of bases not matched to a gene: 10. The CDR3 here is CASSLPLDRDYEQYF. As DNA, the CDR3 is TGCGCCAGCAGCCTACCCCTAGACAGGGACTACGAGCAGTACTTC.

The gene calls are TRBV4-3 and TRBJ2-1; D may match TRBD1 or TRBD2 (5 bases each). Germline values: CDR1 LGHNA, CDR2 YSLEER. V dropped 3 bases and J dropped 9 bases, with 9 bases sitting between them. This CDR3 has 12 amino acids. In DNA form, the CDR3 reads TGCGCCAGCAGCCACGGGGCGGGTGAGCAGTTCTTC. This translates into CASSHGAGEQFF.